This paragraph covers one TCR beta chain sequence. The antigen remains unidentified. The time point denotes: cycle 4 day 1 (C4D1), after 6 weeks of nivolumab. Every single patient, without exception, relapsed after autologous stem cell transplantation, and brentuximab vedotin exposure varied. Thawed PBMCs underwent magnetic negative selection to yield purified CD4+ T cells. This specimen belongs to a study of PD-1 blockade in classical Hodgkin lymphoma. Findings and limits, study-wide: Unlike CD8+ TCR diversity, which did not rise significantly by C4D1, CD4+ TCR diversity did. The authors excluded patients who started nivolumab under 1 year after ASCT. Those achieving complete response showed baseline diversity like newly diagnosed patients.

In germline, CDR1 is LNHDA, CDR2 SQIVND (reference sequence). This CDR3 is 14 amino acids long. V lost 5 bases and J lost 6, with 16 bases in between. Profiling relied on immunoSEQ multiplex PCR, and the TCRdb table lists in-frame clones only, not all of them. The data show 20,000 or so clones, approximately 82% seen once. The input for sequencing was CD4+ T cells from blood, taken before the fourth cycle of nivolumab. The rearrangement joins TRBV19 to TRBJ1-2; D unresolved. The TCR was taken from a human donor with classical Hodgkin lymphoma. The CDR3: CASSVRDILDGYTF. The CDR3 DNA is TGTGCCAGTAGTGTCCGGGATATACTCGATGGCTACACCTTC.